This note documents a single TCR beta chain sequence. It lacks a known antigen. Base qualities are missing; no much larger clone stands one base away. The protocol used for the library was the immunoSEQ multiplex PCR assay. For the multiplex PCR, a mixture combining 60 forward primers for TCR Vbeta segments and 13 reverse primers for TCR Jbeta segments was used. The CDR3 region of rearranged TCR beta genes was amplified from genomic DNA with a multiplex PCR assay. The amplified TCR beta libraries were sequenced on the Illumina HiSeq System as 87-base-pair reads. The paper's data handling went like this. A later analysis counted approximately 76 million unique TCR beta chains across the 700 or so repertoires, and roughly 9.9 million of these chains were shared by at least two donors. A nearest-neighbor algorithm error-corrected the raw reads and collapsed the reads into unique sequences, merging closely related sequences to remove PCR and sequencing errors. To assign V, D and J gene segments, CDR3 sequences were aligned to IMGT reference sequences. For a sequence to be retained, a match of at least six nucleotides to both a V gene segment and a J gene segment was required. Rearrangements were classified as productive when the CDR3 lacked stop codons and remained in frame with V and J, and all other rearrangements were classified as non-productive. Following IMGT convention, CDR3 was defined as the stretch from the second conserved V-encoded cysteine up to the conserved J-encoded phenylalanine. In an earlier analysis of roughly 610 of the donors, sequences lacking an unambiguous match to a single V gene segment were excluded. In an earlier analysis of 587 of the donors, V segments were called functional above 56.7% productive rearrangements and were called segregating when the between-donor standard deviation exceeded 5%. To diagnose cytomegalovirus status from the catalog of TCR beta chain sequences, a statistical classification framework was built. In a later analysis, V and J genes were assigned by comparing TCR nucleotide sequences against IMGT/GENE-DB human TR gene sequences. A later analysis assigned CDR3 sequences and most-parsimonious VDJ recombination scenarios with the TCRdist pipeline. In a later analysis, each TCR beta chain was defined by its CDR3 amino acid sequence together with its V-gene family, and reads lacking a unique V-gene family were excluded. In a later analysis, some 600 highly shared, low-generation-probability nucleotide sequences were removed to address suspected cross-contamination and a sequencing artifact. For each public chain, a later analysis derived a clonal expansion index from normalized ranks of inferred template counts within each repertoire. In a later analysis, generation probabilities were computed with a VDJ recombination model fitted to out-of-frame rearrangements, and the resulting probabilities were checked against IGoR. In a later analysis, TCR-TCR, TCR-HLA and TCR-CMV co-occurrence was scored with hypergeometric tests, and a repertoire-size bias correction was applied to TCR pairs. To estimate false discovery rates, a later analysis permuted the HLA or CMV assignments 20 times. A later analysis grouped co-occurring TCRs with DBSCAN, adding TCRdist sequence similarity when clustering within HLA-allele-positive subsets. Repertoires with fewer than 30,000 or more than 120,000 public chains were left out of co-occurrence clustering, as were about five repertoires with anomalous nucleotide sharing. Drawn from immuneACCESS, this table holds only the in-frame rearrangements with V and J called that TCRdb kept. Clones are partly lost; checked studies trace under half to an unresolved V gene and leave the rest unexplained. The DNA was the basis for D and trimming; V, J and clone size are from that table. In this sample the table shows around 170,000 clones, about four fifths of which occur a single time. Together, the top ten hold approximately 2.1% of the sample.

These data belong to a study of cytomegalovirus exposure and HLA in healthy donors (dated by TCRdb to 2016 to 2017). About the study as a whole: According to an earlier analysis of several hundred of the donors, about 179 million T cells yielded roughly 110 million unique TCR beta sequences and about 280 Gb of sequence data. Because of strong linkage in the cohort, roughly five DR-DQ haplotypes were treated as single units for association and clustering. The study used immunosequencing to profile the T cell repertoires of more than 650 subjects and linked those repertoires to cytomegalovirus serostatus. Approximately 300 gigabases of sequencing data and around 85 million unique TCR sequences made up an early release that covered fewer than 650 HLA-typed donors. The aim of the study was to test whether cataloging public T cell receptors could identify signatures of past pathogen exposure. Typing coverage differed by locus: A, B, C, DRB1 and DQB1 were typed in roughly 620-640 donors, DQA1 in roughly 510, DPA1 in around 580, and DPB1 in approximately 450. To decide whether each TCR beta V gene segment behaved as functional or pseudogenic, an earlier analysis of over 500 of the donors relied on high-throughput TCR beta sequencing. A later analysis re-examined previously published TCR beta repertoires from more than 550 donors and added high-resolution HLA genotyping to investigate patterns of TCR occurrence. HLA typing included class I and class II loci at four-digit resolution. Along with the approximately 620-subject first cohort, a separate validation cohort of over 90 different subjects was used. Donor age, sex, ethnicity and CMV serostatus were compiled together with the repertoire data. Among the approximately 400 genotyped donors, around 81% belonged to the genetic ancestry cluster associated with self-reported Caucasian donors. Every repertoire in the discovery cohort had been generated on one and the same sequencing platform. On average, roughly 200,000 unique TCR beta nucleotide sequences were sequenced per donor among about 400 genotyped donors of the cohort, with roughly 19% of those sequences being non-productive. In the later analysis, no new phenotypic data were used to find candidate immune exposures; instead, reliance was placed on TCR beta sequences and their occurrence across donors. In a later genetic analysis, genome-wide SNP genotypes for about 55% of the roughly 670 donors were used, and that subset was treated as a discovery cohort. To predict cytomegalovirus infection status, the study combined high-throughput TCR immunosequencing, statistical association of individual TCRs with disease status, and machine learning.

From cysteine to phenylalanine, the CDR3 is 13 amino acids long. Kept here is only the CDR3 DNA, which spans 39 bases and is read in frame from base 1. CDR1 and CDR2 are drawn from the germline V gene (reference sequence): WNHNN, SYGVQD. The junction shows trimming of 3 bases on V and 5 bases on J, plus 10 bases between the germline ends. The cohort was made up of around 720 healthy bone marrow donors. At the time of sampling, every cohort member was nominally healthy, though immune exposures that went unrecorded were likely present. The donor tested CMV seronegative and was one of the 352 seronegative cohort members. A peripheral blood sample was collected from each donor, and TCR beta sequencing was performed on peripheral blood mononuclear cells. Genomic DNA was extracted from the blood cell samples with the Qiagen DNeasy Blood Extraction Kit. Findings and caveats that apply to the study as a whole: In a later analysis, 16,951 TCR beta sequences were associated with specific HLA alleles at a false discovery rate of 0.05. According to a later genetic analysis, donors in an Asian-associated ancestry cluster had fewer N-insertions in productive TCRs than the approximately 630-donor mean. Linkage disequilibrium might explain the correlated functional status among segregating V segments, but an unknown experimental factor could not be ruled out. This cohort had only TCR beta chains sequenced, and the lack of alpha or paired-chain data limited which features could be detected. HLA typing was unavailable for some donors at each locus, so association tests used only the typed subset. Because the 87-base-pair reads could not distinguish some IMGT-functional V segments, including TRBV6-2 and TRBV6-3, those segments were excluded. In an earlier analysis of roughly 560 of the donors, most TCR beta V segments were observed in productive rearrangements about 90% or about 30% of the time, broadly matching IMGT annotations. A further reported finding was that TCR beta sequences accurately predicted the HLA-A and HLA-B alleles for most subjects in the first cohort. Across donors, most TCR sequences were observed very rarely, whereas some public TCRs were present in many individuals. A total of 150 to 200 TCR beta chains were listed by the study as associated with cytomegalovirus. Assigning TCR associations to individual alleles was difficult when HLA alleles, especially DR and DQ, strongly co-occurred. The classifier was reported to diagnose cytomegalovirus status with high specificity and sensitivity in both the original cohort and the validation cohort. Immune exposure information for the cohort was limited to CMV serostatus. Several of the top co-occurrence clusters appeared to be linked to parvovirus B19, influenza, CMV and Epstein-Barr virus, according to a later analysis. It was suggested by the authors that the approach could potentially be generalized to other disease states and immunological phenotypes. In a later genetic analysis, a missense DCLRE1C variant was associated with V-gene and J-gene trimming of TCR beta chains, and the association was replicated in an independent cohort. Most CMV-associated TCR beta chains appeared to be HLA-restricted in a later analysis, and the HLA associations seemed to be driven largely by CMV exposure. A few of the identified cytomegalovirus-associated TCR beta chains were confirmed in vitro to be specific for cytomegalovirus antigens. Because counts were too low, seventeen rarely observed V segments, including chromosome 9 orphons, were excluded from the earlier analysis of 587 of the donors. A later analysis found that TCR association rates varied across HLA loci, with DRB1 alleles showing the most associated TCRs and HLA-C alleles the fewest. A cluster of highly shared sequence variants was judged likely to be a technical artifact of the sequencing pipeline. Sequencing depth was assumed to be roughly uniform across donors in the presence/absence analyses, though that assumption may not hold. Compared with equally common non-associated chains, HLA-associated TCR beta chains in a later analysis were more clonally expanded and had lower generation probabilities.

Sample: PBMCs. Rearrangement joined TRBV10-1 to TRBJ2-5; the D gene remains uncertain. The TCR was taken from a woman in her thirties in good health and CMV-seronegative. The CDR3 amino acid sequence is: CASSDRRWETQYF. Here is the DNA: TGCGCCAGCAGTGACCGCCGGTGGGAGACCCAGTACTTC.